These 20 T cell receptor beta chains were all obtained from the same sample, sequenced in a study of cytomegalovirus exposure and HLA in healthy donors. The PCR had 60 Vbeta and 13 Jbeta primers. Profiled with immunoSEQ multiplex PCR; TCRdb holds only in-frame clones, not every one. The sample consists of approximately 200,000 clones, approximately 80% of them appearing once. The sample comprised PBMCs. These receptor sequences come from a woman in her 30s in good health and CMV-seropositive.

The V gene is TRBV6-1, the J gene TRBJ1-5; D uncertain. This CDR3 comprises 13 residues. The germline V and J ends were trimmed by 5 bases and 4 bases, with 9 bases remaining between them. Germline-derived CDR1 and CDR2 are MNHNS and SASEGT. In DNA form, the CDR3 reads TGTGCCAGCAGTTGGAGGGTTAATCAGCCCCAGCATTTT. As protein: CASSWRVNQPQHF.

The J gene is TRBJ2-7, the V gene TRBV7-8, with D maybe TRBD1 (5 bases). V lost 1 base, J lost 1 base, and 8 bases lay in between. This CDR3 is built from 14 residues. Per the germline V gene, CDR1 is SGHVS and CDR2 is FQNEAQ. This CDR3 reads CASSLGTISYEQYF. CDR3 sequence (DNA): TGTGCCAGCAGCTTAGGGACAATATCCTACGAGCAGTACTTC.

The chain employs TRBV5-6 and TRBJ1-4; 7 positions match TRBD1. With 4 bases clipped from V and 8 bases from J, the junction kept 11 bases outside the gene matches. CDR1 and CDR2 (germline): SGHDT, YYEEEE. The CDR3 is 15 amino acids. CDR3 sequence: CASSGETGRTEKLFF. CDR3 in DNA: TGTGCCAGCAGCGGGGAGACAGGGCGTACGGAAAAACTGTTTTTT.

The rearrangement joins TRBV29-1 to TRBJ1-2; D is possibly TRBD1 (5 bases). Germline V gene lookup returns CDR1 SQVTM and CDR2 ANQGSEA. The CDR3 totals 13 residues. V gave up 5 bases and J gave up 8 bases, with 18 bases separating them. For the CDR3, the DNA is TGCAGCGTTCGTTTCCAGGGAAAGTTGGGCTACACCTTC. Encoded protein: CSVRFQGKLGYTF.

J is TRBJ2-7 and V is TRBV5-6; perhaps TRBD1 as D (5 bases). Trimming took off 0 bases at V and 6 bases at J, with 10 bases between the two ends. Germline V gene data show CDR1 as SGHDT and CDR2 as YYEEEE. The CDR3 spans 13 residues. The CDR3 DNA sequence: TGTGCCAGCAGCTTGGGGGGAAGGGGCGAGCAGTACTTC. Translating gives CASSLGGRGEQYF.

In nucleotides, the CDR3 is TGTGCCAGCAGCTTCCCCCGGGGTAGCTCCTACAATGAGCAGTTCTTC. Amino acids: CASSFPRGSSYNEQFF. The chain uses TRBV7-2 and TRBJ2-1; the D gene is possibly TRBD2 (5 bases). Germline V gene lookup returns CDR1 SGHTA and CDR2 FQGNSA. V was clipped by 3 bases and J by 0 bases, with 12 bases between them. The CDR3 totals 16 residues.

The rearrangement links TRBV6-6 to TRBJ2-5; D ambiguous. The V and J ends lost 6 bases and 5 bases respectively, with 7 bases between them. This CDR3 contains 11 residues. Germline assignment: CDR1 MNHNY and CDR2 SVGAGI (reference sequence). The CDR3 loop is CASRSGETQYF. The CDR3 DNA sequence: TGTGCCAGCAGGTCCGGGGAGACCCAGTACTTC.

This clone has just one count. CDR3 sequence: CASKGGWNTGELFF. DNA for the CDR3: TGCGCCAGCAAAGGGGGCTGGAACACCGGGGAGCTGTTTTTT. The chain carries TRBV5-1 and TRBJ2-2; TRBD1 matches at 7 bases. CDR3 length equals 14 residues. The trim removed 6 bases at V and 1 base at J, leaving 3 bases unmatched. Per the germline V gene, CDR1 is SGHRS and CDR2 is YFSETQ. Supplemented by reference TRBV5-1 and TRBJ2-2, the full variable domain reads KAGVTQTPRYLIKTRGQQVTLSCSPISGHRSVSWYQQTPGQGLQFLFEYFSETQRNKGNFPGRFSGRQFSNSRSEMNVSTLELGDSALYLCASKGGWNTGELFFGEGSRLTVL.

The chain employs TRBV6-5 and TRBJ1-2; 7 bases match TRBD1. Unmatched junction bases numbered 11, after V lost 3 bases and J lost 4 bases. The CDR3 totals 16 residues. Germline lookup yields CDR1 MNHEY and CDR2 SVGAGI. Written as DNA, the CDR3 is TGTGCCAGCAGTTATTCATCCAGGGGGACGGGCTATGGCTACACCTTC. This sequence encodes CASSYSSRGTGYGYTF.

In its sample, this clone was seen once. The V gene is TRBV5-6, the J gene TRBJ1-1; perhaps TRBD1 as D (5 bases). V was clipped by 4 bases and J by 1 base, with 14 bases between them. Germline V gene sequence: CDR1 SGHDT, CDR2 YYEEEE. The CDR3 extends over 15 amino acids. The CDR3 coding sequence is TGTGCCAGCAGCCCGAACGCCGGGGGGAACACTGAAGCTTTCTTT. Its protein product is CASSPNAGGNTEAFF.

This clone was observed a handful of times. DNA of the CDR3: TGTGCCAGCAGTTTGGACAACAGAATGAACACTGAAGCTTTCTTT. This gives the protein CASSLDNRMNTEAFF. The chain combines TRBV28 with TRBJ1-1, with D possibly being TRBD1 (5 bases). Trimming shortened V by 3 bases and J by 0 bases, and 11 bases separated the two germline ends. This CDR3 spans 15 amino acids. Germline V lookup: CDR1 MDHEN, CDR2 SYDVKM.

This chain uses TRBV27 with TRBJ2-1; TRBD2 aligns across 7 bases. Losses at the gene ends were 6 bases for V and 4 bases for J; bases not matched to a gene: 3. Germline V lookup: CDR1 MNHEY, CDR2 SMNVEV (reference sequence). The CDR3 runs to 13 residues. In nucleotides, the CDR3 is TGTGCCAGCAGGACGGGACTATACAATGAGCAGTTCTTC. It encodes CASRTGLYNEQFF.

In this sample, this clone turned up once. The chain couples TRBV6-6 to TRBJ1-3; D is ambiguous. Trimming took off 2 bases at V and 5 bases at J, with 13 bases between the two ends. This CDR3 comprises 15 residues. The germline gives CDR1 MNHNY, CDR2 SVGAGI (reference sequence). The CDR3 sequence: CASSYHGDVRNTIYF. CDR3 bases: TGTGCCAGCAGTTACCACGGGGATGTGCGAAACACCATATATTTT.

The rearrangement joins TRBV5-1 to TRBJ2-7; TRBD1 might be the D (6 bases). The CDR3 sequence is 15 residues long. V was trimmed by 3 bases and J by 6 bases, leaving 19 bases between them. CDR1 SGHRS and CDR2 YFSETQ come from the germline V gene. CDR3 DNA sequence: TGCGCCAGCAGCTACGCAGGGGTTTCGGACCGCGAGCAGTACTTC. Protein product: CASSYAGVSDREQYF.

The sample holds a few counts of this clone. V and J are TRBV5-1 and TRBJ2-1; a possible D gene is TRBD2 (7 bases). Germline-derived CDR1 and CDR2 are SGHRS and YFSETQ. The CDR3 is made up of 16 amino acids. V lost 3 bases and J 4 bases, leaving 17 bases between the germline ends. CDR3 in amino acids: CASSSGPEGGYNEQFF. In DNA, the CDR3 is TGCGCCAGCAGCTCTGGACCGGAGGGGGGGTACAATGAGCAGTTCTTC. Complete variable domain (other parts from reference TRBV5-1 and TRBJ2-1): KAGVTQTPRYLIKTRGQQVTLSCSPISGHRSVSWYQQTPGQGLQFLFEYFSETQRNKGNFPGRFSGRQFSNSRSEMNVSTLELGDSALYLCASSSGPEGGYNEQFFGPGTRLTVL.

The chain uses TRBV7-9 and TRBJ2-7; weak D call: TRBD1 (6 bases). V lost 6 bases, J lost 0 bases, and 15 bases lay in between. CDR3 length: 15 amino acids. The germline V gene encodes CDR1 SEHNR and CDR2 FQNEAQ (reference sequence). CDR3 loop: CASSHHGTSSYEQYF. CDR3 bases: TGTGCCAGCAGTCATCACGGGACAAGCTCCTACGAGCAGTACTTC.

This chain connects TRBV7-2 to TRBJ2-7, with D possibly TRBD2 on 6 matching bases. The CDR3 spans 15 residues. CDR1 and CDR2 from the germline V gene are SGHTA and FQGNSA. V was cut by 0 bases and J by 4 bases, with 13 bases left in between. Here the CDR3 DNA reads TGTGCCAGCAGCTTAGCGGGAAGCGGACTATACGAGCAGTACTTC. Encoded protein: CASSLAGSGLYEQYF.

The J gene is TRBJ1-4, the V gene TRBV5-6, with 9 bases fitting TRBD1. Per the germline V gene, CDR1 is SGHDT and CDR2 is YYEEEE. The junction had 3 bases not matched to a gene; V was cut back by 3 bases and J by 6 bases. This CDR3 comprises 14 residues. CDR3 residues: CASSWGTGHEKLFF. CDR3 DNA sequence: TGTGCCAGCAGCTGGGGGACAGGGCATGAAAAACTGTTTTTT.

J is TRBJ1-2 and V is TRBV19; D possibly corresponds to TRBD1 (6 bases). The germline CDR1 and CDR2 sequences are LNHDA and SQIVND (reference sequence). CDR3 length equals 13 residues. V was shortened by 3 bases and J by 2 bases, with 7 bases between the two germline ends. The CDR3 sequence is CASSMDRNYGYTF. CDR3 in DNA: TGTGCCAGTAGTATGGACAGAAACTATGGCTACACCTTC.

The rearrangement links TRBV11-3 to TRBJ2-5; the match to TRBD2 covers 11 bases. The length of the CDR3 is 16 residues. Germline CDR1 SGHNT, CDR2 YENEEA. The V gene end was trimmed by 5 bases and the J gene end by 5 bases; junction bases not matched to a gene: 10. The CDR3: CASSPGVAGGGETQYF. CDR3 DNA sequence: TGTGCCAGCAGCCCTGGCGTAGCGGGAGGGGGGGAGACCCAGTACTTC. The entire variable domain, with the rest obtained from reference TRBV11-3 and TRBJ2-5, is as follows: EAGVVQSPRYKIIEKKQPVAFWCNPISGHNTLYWYLQNLGQGPELLIRYENEEAVDDSQLPKDRFSAERLKGVDSTLKIQPAELGDSAVYLCASSPGVAGGGETQYFGPGTRLLVL.